This TCR beta chain was documented in a study of cytomegalovirus exposure and HLA in healthy donors. This CDR3 contains 15 residues. The germline V gene has CDR1 LNHDA and CDR2 SQIVND (reference sequence). Trimming left V 5 bases short and J 4 bases short, with 17 bases between. With 60 Vbeta and 13 Jbeta primers, the PCR was carried out. Some clones are missing from TCRdb's copy, which holds only in-frame ones; the method was immunoSEQ multiplex PCR. The table shows some 100,000 clones, with 65% to 90% occurring only once. This clone was seen only once. This sequence joins TRBV19 and TRBJ1-2; D unresolved. Material for sequencing was PBMCs. The receptor comes from a woman between 18 and 29 years old in good health and CMV-seronegative. The CDR3 spells CASSLSPGAGYGYTF. The CDR3 nucleotides are TGTGCCAGTAGTTTATCCCCGGGCGCGGGCTATGGCTACACCTTC.